The 20 T cell receptor beta chains in this list originate from one sample, sequenced in a study of blood T cell repertoires in COVID-19. Some clones are missing from TCRdb's copy, which holds only in-frame ones; the method was immunoSEQ multiplex PCR. The sample carries 70,000 or so clones, approximately 90% recorded once. Sequencing used peripheral blood. The receptors derive from a woman older than 75 with active COVID-19.

The V call is TRBV20-1, the J call TRBJ1-6, with a possible D match to TRBD1 (5 bases). The CDR3 totals 19 residues. Deletions cut 3 bases from V and 7 bases from J, with 28 bases between. From germline, CDR1 is DFQATT and CDR2 SNEGSKA (reference sequence). DNA for the CDR3: TGCAGTGCTAGTAGGTCGGCAGGGTGGATGTATGGTCAAAATTCACCCCTCCACTTT. This codes for CSASRSAGWMYGQNSPLHF.

The chain joins TRBV19 to TRBJ2-2, with 8 bases matching TRBD1. The CDR3 consists of 14 residues. With 7 bases clipped from V and 1 base from J, the junction kept 2 bases outside the gene matches. The germline V gene encodes CDR1 LNHDA and CDR2 SQIVND (reference sequence). The CDR3 here is CASMGTGNTGELFF. Here the CDR3 DNA reads TGTGCCAGTATGGGGACAGGGAACACCGGGGAGCTGTTTTTT.

CDR3 DNA: TGTGCCACCAGCAGGGGGAGGACAAACATTCAGTACTTC. This sequence encodes CATSRGRTNIQYF. The chain employs TRBV15 and TRBJ2-4, with D tentatively TRBD2 (6 bases). Germline V lookup: CDR1 LNHNV, CDR2 YYDKDF (reference sequence). Trimming left V 3 bases short and J 6 bases short, with 9 bases between. CDR3 length: 13 amino acids. Together with reference TRBV15 and TRBJ2-4, the CDR3 gives the full variable domain: DAMVIQNPRYQVTQFGKPVTLSCSQTLNHNVMYWYQQKSSQAPKLLFHYYDKDFNNEADTPDNFQSRRPNTSFCFLDIRSPGLGDTAMYLCATSRGRTNIQYFGAGTRLSVL.

The chain combines TRBV9 with TRBJ2-5, with D tentatively TRBD2 (7 bases). The CDR3 extends over 14 amino acids. V was clipped by 3 bases and J by 5 bases, with 14 bases between them. Germline V gives CDR1 SGDLS, CDR2 YYNGEE. The CDR3 region is CASSAAGGPETQYF. The CDR3, as DNA: TGTGCCAGCAGCGCCGCCGGGGGGCCGGAGACCCAGTACTTC.

This sequence joins TRBV28 and TRBJ2-7, with 7 bases aligning to TRBD2. Per the germline V gene, CDR1 is MDHEN and CDR2 is SYDVKM. V shed 3 bases, J shed 7 bases, and the junction held 9 bases outside the gene matches. There are 14 residues in the CDR3. The CDR3 bases are TGTGCCAGCAGTTTTGGGGGAGGGCCTAGAGAGCAGTACTTC. This sequence encodes CASSFGGGPREQYF.

This rearrangement joins TRBV28 to TRBJ1-1, with unresolved D. Trimming pared 2 bases from V and 0 bases from J, leaving 4 bases between. From germline, CDR1 is MDHEN and CDR2 SYDVKM. The CDR3 runs to 13 residues. This chain's CDR3 is CASSLEVNTEAFF. DNA for the CDR3: TGTGCCAGCAGTTTAGAGGTGAACACTGAAGCTTTCTTT.

This chain joins TRBV25-1 and TRBJ1-3, with TRBD1 as a possible D gene (5 bases). Germline lookup yields CDR1 MGHDK and CDR2 SYGVNS. The CDR3 contains 12 residues. Trimming removed 5 bases at V and 11 bases at J, with 13 bases between. CDR3 region: CASSTGPSAIYF. CDR3 nucleotide sequence: TGTGCCAGCAGTACAGGTCCTTCCGCCATATATTTT. Complete variable domain (other parts from reference TRBV25-1 and TRBJ1-3): EADIYQTPRYLVIGTGKKITLECSQTMGHDKMYWYQQDPGMELHLIHYSYGVNSTEKGDLSSESTVSRIRTEHFPLTLESARPSHTSQYLCASSTGPSAIYFGEGSWLTVV.

This clone has only one observation. The chain combines TRBV28 with TRBJ1-3; perhaps TRBD1 as D (6 bases). Trimming stripped 6 bases from V and 2 bases from J, with 11 bases between. This CDR3 is 14 amino acids long. Germline loops: CDR1 MDHEN, CDR2 SYDVKM. The CDR3 spells CASSRTAPGNTIYF. The CDR3, as DNA: TGTGCCAGCAGCCGGACAGCTCCTGGAAACACCATATATTTT.

V and J are TRBV25-1 and TRBJ1-4; the D is unclear. V was clipped by 1 base and J by 7 bases, with 10 bases between them. Germline CDR1 MGHDK, CDR2 SYGVNS. The CDR3 contains 14 residues. The CDR3 here is CASSESRESEKLFF. Here the CDR3 DNA reads TGTGCCAGCAGTGAATCTCGGGAGAGTGAAAAACTGTTTTTT.

This chain connects TRBV19 to TRBJ1-5; possibly TRBD1 for D (5 bases). Deletions cut 5 bases from V and 6 bases from J, with 11 bases between. The length of the CDR3 is 13 residues. Germline loops: CDR1 LNHDA, CDR2 SQIVND (reference sequence). The CDR3: CASSVAGFQPQHF. CDR3 in DNA: TGTGCCAGTAGTGTCGCAGGGTTTCAGCCCCAGCATTTT.

V is TRBV6-5 and J is TRBJ2-5; tentatively, D is TRBD2 (6 bases). CDR3 length: 14 residues. V was clipped by 7 bases and J by 4 bases, with 16 bases between them. CDR1 and CDR2 from the germline V gene are MNHEY and SVGAGI. The CDR3 is CASNDGGDLETQYF. DNA of the CDR3: TGTGCCAGCAACGATGGAGGGGATTTAGAGACCCAGTACTTC.

This chain uses TRBV7-2 with TRBJ1-3; TRBD1 might be the D (6 bases). Germline V gene lookup returns CDR1 SGHTA and CDR2 FQGNSA. V lost 4 bases, J lost 2 bases, and 9 bases lay in between. The CDR3 contains 14 residues. The CDR3: CASSYDRTGNTIYF. As DNA, the CDR3 is TGTGCCAGCAGCTATGACAGGACTGGAAACACCATATATTTT.

This rearrangement joins TRBV18 to TRBJ2-4, with a tentative D call TRBD2 (6 bases). Trimming removed 6 bases from V and 5 bases from J, with 14 bases in between. Looked up from germline, CDR1 is KGHSH and CDR2 is LQKENI. The CDR3 runs to 14 residues. DNA for the CDR3: TGTGCCAGCTCCTACGGGACTTCCCAAAACATTCAGTACTTC. Translating gives CASSYGTSQNIQYF.

This clone has at least ten counts. Written as DNA, the CDR3 is TGTGCCAGCAGATTACAGGGGGGCGGCTACACCTTC. Its protein is CASRLQGGGYTF. This chain joins TRBV28 and TRBJ1-2; 8 positions match TRBD1. J gave up 8 bases and V 6 bases, and 5 bases lay outside the gene matches. This CDR3 has 12 amino acids. The germline V gene has CDR1 MDHEN and CDR2 SYDVKM.

V gene TRBV19 combines with J gene TRBJ2-7; the match to TRBD1 covers 10 bases. From germline, CDR1 is LNHDA and CDR2 SQIVND (reference sequence). V lost 10 bases, J lost 4 bases, and 7 bases stayed unmatched. The CDR3 contains 13 residues. The CDR3 bases are TGTGCCACGAAAGACAGGGGGCCGTACGAGCAGTACTTC. Its protein is CATKDRGPYEQYF.

The chain uses TRBV7-2 and TRBJ2-1, with D possibly matching TRBD1 (5 bases). The length of the CDR3 is 13 residues. The germline V gene has CDR1 SGHTA and CDR2 FQGNSA. The V end was cut by 3 bases, the J end by 15 bases, with 18 bases between. CDR3 in amino acids: CASSLSSVMQGFF. The CDR3 DNA reads as TGTGCCAGCAGCTTGTCCAGCGTCATGCAGGGGTTCTTC.

The V call is TRBV28, the J call TRBJ2-5, with D perhaps TRBD1 (6 bases). The CDR3 has 16 amino acids. The germline CDR1 and CDR2 sequences are MDHEN and SYDVKM. The germline V and J ends were trimmed by 7 bases and 7 bases, with 25 bases remaining between them. The CDR3 loop is CASKRGGSTGSMTQYF. Here the CDR3 DNA reads TGTGCCAGCAAACGTGGGGGATCCACAGGGAGTATGACCCAGTACTTC.

The chain couples TRBV6-4 to TRBJ1-5; possible D gene TRBD1, 5 bases. Trimming took 0 bases from V and 7 from J, leaving 13 bases between them. The CDR3 has 15 amino acids. Germline loops: CDR1 MRHNA, CDR2 SNTAGT. DNA for the CDR3: TGTGCCAGCAGTGACTCGGAAAGGGGTCGACAGCCCCAGCATTTT. This translates into CASSDSERGRQPQHF.

The gene calls are TRBV5-1 and TRBJ2-5, with no clear D. This CDR3 has 14 amino acids. Trimming cost V 1 base and J 1 base, with 8 bases left between them. In germline, CDR1 is SGHRS, CDR2 YFSETQ. The CDR3 bases are TGCGCCAGCAGCTTGAGTCAGGCCCAAGAGACCCAGTACTTC. It codes for CASSLSQAQETQYF.

The chain couples TRBV2 to TRBJ2-3; TRBD2 is a possible D gene (6 bases). Germline V CDR1 and CDR2: SNHLY, FYNNEI. This CDR3 region has 12 residues. V was clipped by 8 bases and J by 3 bases, with 9 bases between them. The CDR3 reads CASSGETDTQYF. The CDR3 nucleotides are TGTGCCAGCTCGGGGGAGACAGATACGCAGTATTTT.